The 18 T cell receptor beta chains in this list originate from one sample, sequenced in a study of blood T cell repertoires in COVID-19. The repertoire was sequenced with immunoSEQ multiplex PCR; TCRdb's copy has only in-frame clones and lacks some. The sample consists of some 170,000 clones, around 80% of them appearing once. The sample comprised PBMCs or T cells enriched from blood (not recorded which). The receptor set was obtained from a man aged 50 to 60 who had recovered from COVID-19.

This sequence joins TRBV6-2 or TRBV6-3 and TRBJ2-1; the match to TRBD2 covers 10 bases. With V trimmed by 0 bases and J by 7 bases, 3 bases remained unmatched. This CDR3 spans 15 amino acids. Looked up from germline, CDR1 is MNHEY and CDR2 is SVGEGT. The CDR3 loop reads CASSYSSGGGNEQFF. The DNA for the CDR3 is TGTGCCAGCAGTTACTCCAGCGGGGGGGGTAATGAGCAGTTCTTC.

V and J are TRBV30 and TRBJ2-1, with D maybe TRBD1 (5 bases). Per the germline V gene, CDR1 is GTSNPN and CDR2 is SVGIG (reference sequence). V was pared by 4 bases and J by 3 bases, with 13 bases between. The CDR3 has 14 residues. The CDR3 loop is CAWTRGASYNEQFF. The DNA for the CDR3 is TGTGCCTGGACTCGTGGGGCCAGCTACAATGAGCAGTTCTTC.

This chain uses TRBV18 with TRBJ1-2, with D maybe TRBD1 (5 bases). Trimming took 3 bases from V and 4 from J, leaving 15 bases between them. Per the germline V gene, CDR1 is KGHSH and CDR2 is LQKENI. This CDR3 is 15 amino acids long. The CDR3 region is CASSPPAGPRYGYTF. The CDR3 nucleotides are TGTGCCAGCTCACCCCCGGCGGGGCCTCGCTATGGCTACACCTTC.

The chain links TRBV6-5 to TRBJ1-5; 8 bases match TRBD1. This CDR3 comprises 14 residues. The V gene's germline CDR1 is MNHEY and CDR2 SVGAGI. The junction had 3 bases not matched to a gene; V was cut back by 6 bases and J by 2 bases. The CDR3 here is CASRETGGNQPQHF. The CDR3, as DNA: TGTGCCAGCAGAGAGACAGGGGGCAATCAGCCCCAGCATTTT.

The chain recombines TRBV10-3 with TRBJ2-5, with D possibly matching TRBD2 (7 bases). The germline V gene encodes CDR1 ENHRY and CDR2 SYGVKD. V dropped 2 bases and J dropped 5 bases, with 15 bases sitting between them. CDR3 length equals 15 residues. The CDR3 DNA reads TGTGCCATCAGTGAGCCCGGGGGGCCGAAGGAGACCCAGTACTTC. It encodes CAISEPGGPKETQYF.

This chain uses TRBV10-3 with TRBJ1-2; tentatively, D is TRBD1 (6 bases). The CDR3 loop spans 13 amino acids. Trimming removed 3 bases at V and 6 bases at J, with 11 bases between. The V gene's germline CDR1 is ENHRY and CDR2 SYGVKD. The CDR3 sequence is CAISDTGRDGYTF. The CDR3 nucleotides are TGTGCCATCAGTGATACAGGGAGGGATGGCTACACCTTC.

The gene calls are TRBV11-1 and TRBJ2-7; D remains ambiguous. V lost 0 bases to trimming and J lost 1 base, with 10 bases between them. Germline V gene data show CDR1 as SGHAT and CDR2 as FQDESV (reference sequence). There are 15 residues in the CDR3. CDR3 bases: TGTGCCAGCAGCTTAGCTCCCACAGTATCCTACGAGCAGTACTTC. Encoded protein: CASSLAPTVSYEQYF.

This chain joins TRBV7-3 and TRBJ2-1; maybe TRBD2 (5 bases). In germline, CDR1 is SGHTA, CDR2 FQGTGA. V shed 0 bases and J shed 6 bases, with 9 bases lying between them. The CDR3 extends over 14 amino acids. The CDR3 spells CASSLTPGSNEQFF. DNA of the CDR3: TGTGCCAGCAGCTTAACTCCGGGATCCAATGAGCAGTTCTTC.

V and J are TRBV7-8 and TRBJ2-2; D possibly corresponds to TRBD1 (8 bases). Germline V gene data show CDR1 as SGHVS and CDR2 as FQNEAQ. With 5 bases removed from V and 5 bases from J, the gap between germline ends came to 30 bases. This CDR3 spans 20 amino acids. The CDR3 loop is CASSPHRGRELGFGTGELFF. The CDR3 DNA reads as TGTGCCAGCAGCCCCCACAGGGGGAGGGAATTGGGATTTGGTACCGGGGAGCTGTTTTTT. Based on the CDR3 plus reference TRBV7-8 and TRBJ2-2, the full variable domain is GAGVSQSPRYKVAKRGQDVALRCDPISGHVSLFWYQQALGQGPEFLTYFQNEAQLDKSGLPSDRFFAERPEGSVSTLKIQRTQQEDSAVYLCASSPHRGRELGFGTGELFFGEGSRLTVL.

This chain uses TRBV3-1 (or the pseudogene TRBV3-2) with TRBJ1-1, with D tentatively TRBD1 (6 bases). CDR1 and CDR2 (germline): LGHDT, YNNKEL (reference sequence). V lost 3 bases, J lost 5 bases, and 13 bases lay in between. The CDR3 length is 14 residues. CDR3 bases: TGTGCCAGCAGCCAGGGACACCAGGGTACTGAAGCTTTCTTT. Its translation: CASSQGHQGTEAFF.

V is TRBV7-2 and J is TRBJ1-6; 8 bases are shared with TRBD1. Germline trimming cut 4 bases from V and 9 bases from J; bases unmatched to any gene: 11. The germline gives CDR1 SGHTA, CDR2 FQGNSA. The CDR3 runs 16 residues. The CDR3 region has the DNA TGTGCCAGCAGCTCAATGCAGGGGGCCCTGGGTTCACCCCTCCACTTT. This encodes CASSSMQGALGSPLHF.

This chain uses TRBV18 with TRBJ1-3, with a possible D match to TRBD1 (5 bases). Germline values: CDR1 KGHSH, CDR2 LQKENI. Trimming stripped 2 bases from V and 8 bases from J, with 16 bases between. CDR3 length equals 15 residues. The chain's CDR3 is CASSPIGGSTDTIYF. In DNA, the CDR3 is TGTGCCAGCTCACCAATCGGGGGGTCAACCGACACCATATATTTT.

The J gene is TRBJ1-5, the V gene TRBV14; no definite D call. Trimming took 2 bases from V and 4 from J, leaving 6 bases between them. The germline CDR1 and CDR2 sequences are SGHDN and FVKESK. The CDR3 is 13 residues long. CDR3 amino acids: CASSQFRNQPQHF. Here the CDR3 DNA reads TGTGCCAGCAGCCAATTTCGGAATCAGCCCCAGCATTTT.

This chain links TRBV19 with TRBJ1-3; no reliable D call. The CDR3 loop spans 16 amino acids. Germline V CDR1 and CDR2: LNHDA, SQIVND (reference sequence). The V end was cut by 6 bases, the J end by 0 bases, with 15 bases between. The CDR3 sequence: CASRKPGTRSGNTIYF. The CDR3 nucleotides are TGTGCCAGTAGGAAACCGGGAACCCGCTCTGGAAACACCATATATTTT.

The chain joins TRBV6-5 to TRBJ1-5, with TRBD1 as a possible D gene (6 bases). CDR3 length: 16 amino acids. V lost 2 bases and J 1 base, leaving 12 bases between the germline ends. Germline V gene data show CDR1 as MNHEY and CDR2 as SVGAGI. CDR3 coding DNA: TGTGCCAGCAGTTACGGAGGGGGGGAGAGCAATCAGCCCCAGCATTTT. Translated: CASSYGGGESNQPQHF.

The rearrangement joins TRBV5-1 to TRBJ2-1, with 10 bases aligning to TRBD2. The CDR3 sequence is 16 residues long. V lost 0 bases to trimming and J lost 8 bases; unmatched junction nucleotides: 8. Germline CDR1 SGHRS, CDR2 YFSETQ. CDR3 in DNA: TGCGCCAGCAGCTTGGGTGCTAGCGGGGGTGGTGATGAGCAGTTCTTC. This encodes CASSLGASGGGDEQFF.

This clone was recorded once. The gene calls are TRBV30 and TRBJ1-2, with 7 bases lining up with TRBD1. The V segment lost 5 bases and the J segment 7 bases; nucleotides outside the gene matches: 7. CDR1 is GTSNPN, CDR2 SVGIG, per germline (reference sequence). The CDR3 runs 12 residues. The CDR3 reads CAWGWTGGGYTF. CDR3 coding DNA: TGTGCCTGGGGATGGACAGGCGGTGGCTACACCTTC.

The rearrangement joins TRBV6-6 to TRBJ2-7; weak D call: TRBD1 (6 bases). V was trimmed by 6 bases and J by 5 bases, leaving 14 bases between them. The CDR3 loop spans 13 amino acids. Germline V lookup: CDR1 MNHNY, CDR2 SVGAGI (reference sequence). CDR3 region: CASRKEDSHEQYF. The CDR3 DNA sequence: TGTGCCAGCAGGAAAGAGGACAGCCACGAGCAGTACTTC.